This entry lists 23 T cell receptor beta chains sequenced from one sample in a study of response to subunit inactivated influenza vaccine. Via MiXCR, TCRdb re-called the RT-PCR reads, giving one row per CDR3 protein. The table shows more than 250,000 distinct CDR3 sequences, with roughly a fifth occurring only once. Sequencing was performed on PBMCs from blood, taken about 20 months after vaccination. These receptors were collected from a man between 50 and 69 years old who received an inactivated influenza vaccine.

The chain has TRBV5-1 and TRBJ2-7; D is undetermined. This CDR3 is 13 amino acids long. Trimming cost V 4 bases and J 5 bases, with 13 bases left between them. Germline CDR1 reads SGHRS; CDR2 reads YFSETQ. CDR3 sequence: CASSRNTIDEQYF. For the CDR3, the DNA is TGCGCCAGCAGCCGCAATACTATCGACGAGCAGTACTTC.

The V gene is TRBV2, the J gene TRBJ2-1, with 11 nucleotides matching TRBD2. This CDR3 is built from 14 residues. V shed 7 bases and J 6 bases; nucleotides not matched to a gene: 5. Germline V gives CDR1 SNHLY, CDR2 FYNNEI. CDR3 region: CASKTSGRTNEQFF. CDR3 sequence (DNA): TGTGCCAGCAAAACTAGCGGGAGAACCAATGAGCAGTTCTTC.

The CDR3: CASSLGGGRSYNEQFF. The DNA of the CDR3 is TGCGCCAGCAGCTTGGGCGGGGGGCGTTCCTACAATGAGCAGTTCTTC. The chain recombines TRBV5-1 with TRBJ2-1; 8 positions agree with TRBD2. Trimming cost V 0 bases and J 1 base; bases outside gene matches: 3. The germline V gene has CDR1 SGHRS and CDR2 YFSETQ. CDR3 length equals 16 residues.

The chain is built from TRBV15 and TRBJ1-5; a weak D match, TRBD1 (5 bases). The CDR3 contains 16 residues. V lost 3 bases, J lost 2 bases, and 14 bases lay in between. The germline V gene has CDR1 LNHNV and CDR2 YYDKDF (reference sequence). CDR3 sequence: CATSSPGWFGNQPQHF. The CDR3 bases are TGTGCCACCAGCAGCCCAGGGTGGTTTGGCAATCAGCCCCAGCATTTT.

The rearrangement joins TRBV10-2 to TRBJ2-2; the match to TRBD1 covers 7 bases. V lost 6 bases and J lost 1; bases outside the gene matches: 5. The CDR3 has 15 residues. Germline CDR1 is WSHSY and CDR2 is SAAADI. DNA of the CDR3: TGCGCCAGCAGGACAGGGCATGTGAACACCGGGGAGCTGTTTTTT. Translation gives CASRTGHVNTGELFF.

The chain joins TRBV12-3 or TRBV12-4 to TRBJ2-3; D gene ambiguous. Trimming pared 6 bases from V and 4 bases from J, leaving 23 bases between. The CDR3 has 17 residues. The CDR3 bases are TGTGCCAGCAGGTCAGAAACCATTGATTTGTCGGCAGATACGCAGTATTTT. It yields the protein CASRSETIDLSADTQYF.

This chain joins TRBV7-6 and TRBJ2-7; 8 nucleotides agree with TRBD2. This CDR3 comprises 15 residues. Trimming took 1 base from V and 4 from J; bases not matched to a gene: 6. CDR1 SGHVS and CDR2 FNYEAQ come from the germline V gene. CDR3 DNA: TGTGCCAGCAGCTTAGAAGCGGGAGCTGGATACGAGCAGTACTTC. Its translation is CASSLEAGAGYEQYF.

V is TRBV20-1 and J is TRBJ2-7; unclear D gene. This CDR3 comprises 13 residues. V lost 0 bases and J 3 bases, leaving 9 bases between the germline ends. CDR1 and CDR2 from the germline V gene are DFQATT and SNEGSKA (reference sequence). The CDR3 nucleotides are TGCAGTGCTAGAGATTTAGGAGACTACGAGCAGTACTTC. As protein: CSARDLGDYEQYF.

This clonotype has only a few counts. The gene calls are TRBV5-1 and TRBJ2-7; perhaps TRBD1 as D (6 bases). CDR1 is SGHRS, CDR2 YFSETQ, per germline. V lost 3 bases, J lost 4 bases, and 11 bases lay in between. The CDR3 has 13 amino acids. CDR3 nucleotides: TGCGCCAGCAGCTATTTCAGGGGATACGAGCAGTACTTC. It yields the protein CASSYFRGYEQYF. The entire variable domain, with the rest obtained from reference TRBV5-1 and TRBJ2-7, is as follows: KAGVTQTPRYLIKTRGQQVTLSCSPISGHRSVSWYQQTPGQGLQFLFEYFSETQRNKGNFPGRFSGRQFSNSRSEMNVSTLELGDSALYLCASSYFRGYEQYFGPGTRLTVT.

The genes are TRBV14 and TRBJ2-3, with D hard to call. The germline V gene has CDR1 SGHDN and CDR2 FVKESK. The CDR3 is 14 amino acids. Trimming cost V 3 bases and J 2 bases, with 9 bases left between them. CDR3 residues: CASSHADDTDTQYF. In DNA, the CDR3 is TGTGCCAGCAGCCACGCTGACGACACAGATACGCAGTATTTT.

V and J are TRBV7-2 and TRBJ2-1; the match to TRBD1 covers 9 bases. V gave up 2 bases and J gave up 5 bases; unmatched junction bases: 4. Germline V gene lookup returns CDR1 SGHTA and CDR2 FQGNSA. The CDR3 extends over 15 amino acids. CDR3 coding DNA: TGTGCCAGCAGCTTAAGGACAGGGGACCACAATGAGCAGTTCTTC. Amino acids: CASSLRTGDHNEQFF.

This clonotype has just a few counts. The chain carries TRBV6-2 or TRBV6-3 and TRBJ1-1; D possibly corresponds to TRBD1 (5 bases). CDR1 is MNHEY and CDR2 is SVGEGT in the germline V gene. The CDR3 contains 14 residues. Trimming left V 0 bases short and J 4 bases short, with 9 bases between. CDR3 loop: CASSYSGEGTEAFF. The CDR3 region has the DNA TGTGCCAGCAGTTACTCGGGGGAGGGCACTGAAGCTTTCTTT.

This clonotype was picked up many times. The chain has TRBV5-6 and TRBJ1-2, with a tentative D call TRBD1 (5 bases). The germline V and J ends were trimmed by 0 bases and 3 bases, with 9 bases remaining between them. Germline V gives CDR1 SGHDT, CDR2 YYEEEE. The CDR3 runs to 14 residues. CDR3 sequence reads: CASSLGQTHYGYTF. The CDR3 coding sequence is TGTGCCAGCAGCTTGGGACAGACCCACTATGGCTACACCTTC.

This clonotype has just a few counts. CDR3 DNA sequence: TGTGCCAGCAGTTTTCGTCAGGTGCGCGGCGCCCAAAACATTCAGTACTTC. This gives the protein CASSFRQVRGAQNIQYF. The chain employs TRBV12-3 or TRBV12-4 and TRBJ2-4; the D is unclear. Trimming shortened V by 3 bases and J by 5 bases, and 20 bases separated the two germline ends. The CDR3 is 17 amino acids.

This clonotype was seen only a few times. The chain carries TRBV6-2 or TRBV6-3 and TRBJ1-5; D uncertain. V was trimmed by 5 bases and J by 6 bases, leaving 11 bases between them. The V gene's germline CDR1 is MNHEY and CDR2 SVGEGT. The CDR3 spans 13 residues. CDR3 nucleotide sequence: TGTGCCAGCAGTCCCCTAGGTATTCAGCCCCAGCATTTT. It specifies CASSPLGIQPQHF.

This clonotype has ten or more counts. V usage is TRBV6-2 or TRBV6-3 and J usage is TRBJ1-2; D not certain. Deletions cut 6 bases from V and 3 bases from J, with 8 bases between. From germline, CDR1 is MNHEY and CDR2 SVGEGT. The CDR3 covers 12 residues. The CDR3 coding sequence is TGTGCCAGCAGACAGACGGACTATGGCTACACCTTC. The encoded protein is CASRQTDYGYTF.

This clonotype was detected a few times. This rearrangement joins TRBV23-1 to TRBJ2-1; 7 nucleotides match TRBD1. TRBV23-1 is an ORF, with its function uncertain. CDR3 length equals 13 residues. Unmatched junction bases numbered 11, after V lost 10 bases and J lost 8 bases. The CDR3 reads CAKTGRGKDEQFF. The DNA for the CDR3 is TGCGCCAAAACGGGCAGGGGGAAAGATGAGCAGTTCTTC.

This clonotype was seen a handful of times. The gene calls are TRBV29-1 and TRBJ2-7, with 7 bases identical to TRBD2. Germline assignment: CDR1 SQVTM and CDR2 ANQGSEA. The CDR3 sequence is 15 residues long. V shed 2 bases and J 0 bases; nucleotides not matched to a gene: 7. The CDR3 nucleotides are TGCAGCGTTGAACAAGCGGGAACATACTCCTACGAGCAGTACTTC. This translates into CSVEQAGTYSYEQYF.

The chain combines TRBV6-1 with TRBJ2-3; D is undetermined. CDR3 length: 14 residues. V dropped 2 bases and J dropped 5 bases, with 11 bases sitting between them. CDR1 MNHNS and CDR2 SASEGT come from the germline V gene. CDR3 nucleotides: TGTGCCAGCAGTGAACAGGTCTTCCAAGATACGCAGTATTTT. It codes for CASSEQVFQDTQYF.

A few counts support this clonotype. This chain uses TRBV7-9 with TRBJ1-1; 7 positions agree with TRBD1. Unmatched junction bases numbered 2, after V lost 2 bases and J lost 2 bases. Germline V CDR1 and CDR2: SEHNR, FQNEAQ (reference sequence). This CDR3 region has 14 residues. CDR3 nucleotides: TGTGCCAGCAGCTTAAGGGACAGCAACACTGAAGCTTTCTTT. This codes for CASSLRDSNTEAFF.

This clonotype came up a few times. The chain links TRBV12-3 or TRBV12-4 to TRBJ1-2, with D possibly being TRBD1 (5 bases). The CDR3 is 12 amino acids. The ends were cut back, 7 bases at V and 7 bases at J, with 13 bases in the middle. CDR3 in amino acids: CASNLGGTGYTF. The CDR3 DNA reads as TGTGCCAGCAACTTGGGGGGAACTGGCTACACCTTC.

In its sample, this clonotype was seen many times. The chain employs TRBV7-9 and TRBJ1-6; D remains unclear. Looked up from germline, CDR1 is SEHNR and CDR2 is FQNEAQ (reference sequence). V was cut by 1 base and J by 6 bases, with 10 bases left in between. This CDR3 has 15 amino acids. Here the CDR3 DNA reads TGTGCCAGCAGCTTAGGACCGGGCCCTAATTCACCCCTCCACTTT. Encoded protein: CASSLGPGPNSPLHF.

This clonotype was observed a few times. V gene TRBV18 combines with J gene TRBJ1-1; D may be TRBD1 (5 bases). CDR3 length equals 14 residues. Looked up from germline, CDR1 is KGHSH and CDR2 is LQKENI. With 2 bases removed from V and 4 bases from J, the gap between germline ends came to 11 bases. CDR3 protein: CASSPGGWGTEAFF. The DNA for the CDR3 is TGTGCCAGCTCACCAGGGGGATGGGGCACTGAAGCTTTCTTT.